This T cell receptor beta chain is from a study of T cells in Graves' hyperthyroidism and ophthalmopathy. Study as a whole: Peripheral blood draws took place at initial diagnosis, ahead of any treatment.

Trimming took off 10 bases at V and 5 bases at J, with 15 bases between the two ends. The CDR3 consists of 14 residues. Each patient was aged 18 to 65 and had newly diagnosed hyperthyroidism of under 2 months' duration. Orbital computed tomography, thyroid ultrasound, serum thyroxine and TRAb, and clinical symptoms together informed the diagnoses. The sample of blood was obtained at first hyperthyroidism diagnosis (before any ophthalmopathy symptoms). This clonotype was seen repeatedly, ten times or more. RNA transcripts served as the template for amplifying TCR beta CDR3 regions. HTBI primers were used for first-round RT-PCR of the TCR CDR3. TCRdb re-analysed the multiplex PCR reads in MiXCR, keeping a single row per CDR3 protein. The repertoire has around 350,000 distinct CDR3 sequences, 17% of them found once; the top ten carry 30% to 40%.

The sample was blood. This receptor was identified in a woman aged 25-40 years with Graves' hyperthyroidism that later progressed to Graves' ophthalmopathy. The chain uses TRBV12-3 or TRBV12-4 and TRBJ1-6; D is unclear. The CDR3: CATSSSPHNSPLHF. CDR3 sequence (DNA): TGTGCCACTTCTAGTAGTCCACATAATTCACCCCTCCACTTT.